This T cell receptor beta chain was obtained from a study of cytomegalovirus exposure and HLA in healthy donors. PCR amplification relied on 60 Vbeta primers (plus 13 Jbeta primers). Profiled with immunoSEQ multiplex PCR; TCRdb holds only in-frame clones, not every one. The sample shows 200,000 to 250,000 clones, 75% to 90% of them seen only once. This clonotype was sampled from a woman aged 18-30 years in good health and CMV-seronegative. The sample was PBMCs.

The CDR3 region is CASSLGQGGTEAFF. The CDR3, as DNA: TGCGCCAGCAGCTTGGGGCAGGGAGGCACTGAAGCTTTCTTT. This chain connects TRBV5-1 to TRBJ1-1; maybe TRBD1 (5 bases). Trimming removed 0 bases from V and 4 bases from J, with 10 bases in between. The germline V gene encodes CDR1 SGHRS and CDR2 YFSETQ. The length of the CDR3 is 14 residues. The whole variable domain, remainder taken from reference TRBV5-1 and TRBJ1-1, is KAGVTQTPRYLIKTRGQQVTLSCSPISGHRSVSWYQQTPGQGLQFLFEYFSETQRNKGNFPGRFSGRQFSNSRSEMNVSTLELGDSALYLCASSLGQGGTEAFFGQGTRLTVV.